The T cell receptor (beta chain) under discussion was sequenced for a study of CD8+ T cells in alopecia areata. Study results and caveats: Normal skin's resident alphabeta T cells are sequenced alongside lesional scalp T cells. For lesional scalp, especially alopecia totalis/universalis, clonality was higher than in normal scalp.

Extracted RNA was reverse transcribed into cDNA, the sequencing template. The protocol was immunoSEQ multiplex PCR, while the TCRdb copy is restricted to in-frame clones and leaves out a portion. This table holds 130,000 to 150,000 clones, 62% found once. To note about this clone: What it recognizes is unknown.

The authors sorted CD4+ and CD8+ T cells from PBMCs. The V gene lost 6 bases and the J gene lost 3 bases, with 17 bases spanning the gap. This CDR3 contains 16 residues. Germline CDR1 reads WSHSY; CDR2 reads SAAADI. The clonotype comes from a human donor in good health. The specimen sequenced was CD8+ T cells sorted from blood. The rearrangement joins TRBV10-2 to TRBJ2-2, with D perhaps given as TRBD1 or TRBD2 (5 bases each). CDR3 in DNA: TGCGCCAGCAGAGACTGGGGGATAGATTACACCGGGGAGCTGTTTTTT. Its translation: CASRDWGIDYTGELFF.